This T cell receptor (beta chain) was obtained from a study of blood T cells in healthy people across ages. The CDR3 covers 14 residues. V was pared by 9 bases and J by 5 bases, with 18 bases between. With a J-beta primer mix and a sample-barcoded 5' primer, a second PCR ran about 7 to 11 cycles. One entry per CDR3 protein results from TCRdb running MiXCR on the 5' RACE reads. The sample lists some 690,000 distinct CDR3 sequences; about 24% were seen once. Many counts were recorded for this clonotype. The sequence was collected from a man aged 70 or older in good health. Sample: blood. V is TRBV12-3 or TRBV12-4 and J is TRBJ2-3; possibly TRBD2 for D (6 bases). This CDR3 is CARTREMQRDTQYF. CDR3 nucleotides: TGTGCCAGGACCCGGGAGATGCAGAGAGATACGCAGTATTTT.